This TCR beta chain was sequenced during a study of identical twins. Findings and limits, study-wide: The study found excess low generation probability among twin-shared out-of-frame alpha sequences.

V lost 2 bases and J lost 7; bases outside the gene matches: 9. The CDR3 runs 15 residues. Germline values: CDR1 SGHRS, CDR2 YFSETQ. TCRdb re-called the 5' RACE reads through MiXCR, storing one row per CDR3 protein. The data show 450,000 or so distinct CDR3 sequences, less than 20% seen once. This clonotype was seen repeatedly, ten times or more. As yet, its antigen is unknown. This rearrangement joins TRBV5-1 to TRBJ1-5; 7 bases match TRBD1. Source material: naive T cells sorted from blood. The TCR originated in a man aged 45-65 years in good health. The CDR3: CASSLEGATGQPQHF. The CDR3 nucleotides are TGCGCCAGCAGCTTAGAGGGGGCGACTGGACAGCCCCAGCATTTT. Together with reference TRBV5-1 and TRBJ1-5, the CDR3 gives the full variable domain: KAGVTQTPRYLIKTRGQQVTLSCSPISGHRSVSWYQQTPGQGLQFLFEYFSETQRNKGNFPGRFSGRQFSNSRSEMNVSTLELGDSALYLCASSLEGATGQPQHFGDGTRLSIL.